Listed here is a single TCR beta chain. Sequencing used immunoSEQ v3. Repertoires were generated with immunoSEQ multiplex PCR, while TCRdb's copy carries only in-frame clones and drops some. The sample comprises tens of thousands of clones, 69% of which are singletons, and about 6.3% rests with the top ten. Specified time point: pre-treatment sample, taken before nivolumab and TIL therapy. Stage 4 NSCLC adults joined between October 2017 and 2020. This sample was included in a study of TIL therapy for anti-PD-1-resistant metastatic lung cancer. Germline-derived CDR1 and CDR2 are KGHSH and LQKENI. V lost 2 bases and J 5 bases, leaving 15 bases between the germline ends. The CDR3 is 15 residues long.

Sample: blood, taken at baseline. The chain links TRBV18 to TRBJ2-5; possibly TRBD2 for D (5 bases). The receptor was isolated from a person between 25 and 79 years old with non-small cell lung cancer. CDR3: CASSPTTRAQETQYF. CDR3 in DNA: TGTGCCAGCTCACCAACCACGCGGGCACAGGAGACCCAGTACTTC. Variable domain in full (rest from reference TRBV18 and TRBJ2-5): NAGVMQNPRHLVRRRGQEARLRCSPMKGHSHVYWYRQLPEEGLKFMVYLQKENIIDESGMPKERFSAEFPKEGPSILRIQQVVRGDSAAYFCASSPTTRAQETQYFGPGTRLLVL.